The TCR beta chain under discussion was sequenced for a study of neurological immune-mediated disorders. Regarding the study as a whole: Levels of TCR clonal expansion peaked in HTLV-1-associated myelopathy and reached their lowest in multiple sclerosis, under those of healthy controls.

With 10-nucleotide random UMIs, 5'RACE was used to make the cDNA. TCRdb ran MiXCR on the 5' RACE reads and lists one entry per CDR3 protein. The repertoire has around 47,000 distinct CDR3 sequences, approximately 11% of them found once; the top ten carry over 1%. Trimming stripped 3 bases from V and 0 bases from J, with 8 bases between. The CDR3 totals 13 residues. Germline V CDR1 and CDR2: SQVTM, ANQGSEA. This clonotype was counted ten times or more. The antigen is unknown. The chain couples TRBV29-1 to TRBJ1-1; D call uncertain. The sample comprised PBMCs. The TCR originated in a female donor in good health. The CDR3 spells CSVDRGLNTEAFF. CDR3 bases: TGCAGCGTTGATCGGGGTTTGAACACTGAAGCTTTCTTT.